This entry is about one TCR beta chain. Antigen: not known. The sample is drawn from a study of T cell clusters in autoimmune cytopenias. Study-wide results and caveats: TRB repertoire shifts in secondary cytopenia and chronic lymphocytic leukemia mostly reflected lymphoma, not autoimmunity.

Tens of thousands of genome equivalents of blood DNA were amplified for TRB. The CDR3 covers 16 residues. Looked up from germline, CDR1 is MNHNS and CDR2 is SASEGT. One tube held mixed TRB-A and TRB-B primer pools for touch-down PCR. With the multiplex PCR reads reprocessed, TCRdb shows one record per CDR3 protein and no DNA. The sample table sets out approximately 5,600 distinct CDR3 sequences. A further study also used this sample, focusing on T cell repertoires in aging, cancer and after chemotherapy. This second study says: In each cancer cohort, median generation probability increased across chemotherapy, suggesting thymic output rebounded.

Material for sequencing was peripheral blood. The chain links TRBV6-1 to TRBJ2-1; the TRBD2 assignment by TCRdb is unverifiable without DNA. The sequence derives from a human donor in good health. The CDR3 is CASTRLAGGPFDEQFF.